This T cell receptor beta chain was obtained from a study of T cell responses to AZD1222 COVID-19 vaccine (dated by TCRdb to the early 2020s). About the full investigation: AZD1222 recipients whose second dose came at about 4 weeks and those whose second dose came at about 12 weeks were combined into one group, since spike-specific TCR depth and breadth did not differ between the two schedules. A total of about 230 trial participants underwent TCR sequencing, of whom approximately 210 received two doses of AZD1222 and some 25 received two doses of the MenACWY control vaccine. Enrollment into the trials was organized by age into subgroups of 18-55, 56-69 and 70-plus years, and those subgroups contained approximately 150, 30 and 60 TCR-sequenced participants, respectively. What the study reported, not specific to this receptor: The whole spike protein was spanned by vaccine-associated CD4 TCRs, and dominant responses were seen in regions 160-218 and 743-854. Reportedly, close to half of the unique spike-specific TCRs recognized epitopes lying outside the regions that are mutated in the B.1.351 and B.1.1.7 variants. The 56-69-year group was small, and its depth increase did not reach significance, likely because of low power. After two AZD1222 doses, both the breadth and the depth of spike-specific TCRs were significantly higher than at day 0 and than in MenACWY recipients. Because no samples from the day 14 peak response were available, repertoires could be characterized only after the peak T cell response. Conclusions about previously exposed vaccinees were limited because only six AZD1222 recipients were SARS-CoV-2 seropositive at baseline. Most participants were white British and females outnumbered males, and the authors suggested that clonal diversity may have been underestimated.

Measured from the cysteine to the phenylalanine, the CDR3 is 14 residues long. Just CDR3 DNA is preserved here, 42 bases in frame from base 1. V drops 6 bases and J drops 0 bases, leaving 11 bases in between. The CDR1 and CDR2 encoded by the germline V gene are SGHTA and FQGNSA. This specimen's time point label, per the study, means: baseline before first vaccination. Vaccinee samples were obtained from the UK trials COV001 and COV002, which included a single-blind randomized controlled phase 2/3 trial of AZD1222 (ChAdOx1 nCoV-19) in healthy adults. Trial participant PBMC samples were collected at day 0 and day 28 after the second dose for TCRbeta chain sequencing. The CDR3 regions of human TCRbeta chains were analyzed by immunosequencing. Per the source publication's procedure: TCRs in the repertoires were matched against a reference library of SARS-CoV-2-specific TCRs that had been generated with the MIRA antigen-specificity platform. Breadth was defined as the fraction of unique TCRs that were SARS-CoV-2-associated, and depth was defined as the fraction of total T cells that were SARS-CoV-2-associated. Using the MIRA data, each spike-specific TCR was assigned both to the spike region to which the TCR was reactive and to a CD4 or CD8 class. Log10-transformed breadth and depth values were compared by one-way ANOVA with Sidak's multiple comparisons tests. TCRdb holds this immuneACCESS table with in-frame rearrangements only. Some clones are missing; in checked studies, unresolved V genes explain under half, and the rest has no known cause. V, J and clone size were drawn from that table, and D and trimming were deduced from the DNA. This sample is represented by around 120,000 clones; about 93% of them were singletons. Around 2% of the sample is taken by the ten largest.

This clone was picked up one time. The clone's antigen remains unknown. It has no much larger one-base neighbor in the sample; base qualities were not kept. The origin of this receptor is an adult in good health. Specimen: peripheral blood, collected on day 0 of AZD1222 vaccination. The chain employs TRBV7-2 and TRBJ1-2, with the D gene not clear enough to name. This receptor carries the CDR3 CASRKGRSNYGYTF. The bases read TGTGCCAGCAGGAAGGGTCGTTCTAACTATGGCTACACCTTC.